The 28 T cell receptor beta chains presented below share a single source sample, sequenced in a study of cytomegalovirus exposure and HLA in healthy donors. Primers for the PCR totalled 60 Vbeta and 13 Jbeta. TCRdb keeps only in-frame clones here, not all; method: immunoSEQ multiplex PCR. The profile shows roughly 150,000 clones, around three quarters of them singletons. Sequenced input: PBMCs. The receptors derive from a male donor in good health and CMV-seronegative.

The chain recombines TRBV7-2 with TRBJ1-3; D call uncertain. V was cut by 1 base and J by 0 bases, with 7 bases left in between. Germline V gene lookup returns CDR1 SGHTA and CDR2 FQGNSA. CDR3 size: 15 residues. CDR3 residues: CASSLDGGSGNTIYF. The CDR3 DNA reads TGTGCCAGCAGCTTAGACGGAGGCTCTGGAAACACCATATATTTT.

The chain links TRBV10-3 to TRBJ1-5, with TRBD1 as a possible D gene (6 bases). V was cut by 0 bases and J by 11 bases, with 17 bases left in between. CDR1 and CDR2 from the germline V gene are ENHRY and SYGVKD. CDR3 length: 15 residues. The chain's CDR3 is CAISESGARLIAQHF. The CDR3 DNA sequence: TGTGCCATCAGTGAGTCGGGGGCCCGCCTAATCGCCCAGCATTTT.

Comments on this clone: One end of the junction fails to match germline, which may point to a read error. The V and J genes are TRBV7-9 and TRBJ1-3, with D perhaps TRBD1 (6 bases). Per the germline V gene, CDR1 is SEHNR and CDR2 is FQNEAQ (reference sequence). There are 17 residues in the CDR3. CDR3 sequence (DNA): TGTTCCAGCAGCCAGGGTCGGGGGGCATTAGCTGGAAACACCATATATTTT. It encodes CSSSQGRGALAGNTIYF.

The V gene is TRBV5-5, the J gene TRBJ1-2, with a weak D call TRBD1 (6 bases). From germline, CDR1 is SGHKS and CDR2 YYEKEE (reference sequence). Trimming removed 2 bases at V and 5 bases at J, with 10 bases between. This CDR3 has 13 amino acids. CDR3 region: CASSFWQGYGYTF. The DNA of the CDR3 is TGTGCCAGCAGCTTCTGGCAGGGGTATGGCTACACCTTC.

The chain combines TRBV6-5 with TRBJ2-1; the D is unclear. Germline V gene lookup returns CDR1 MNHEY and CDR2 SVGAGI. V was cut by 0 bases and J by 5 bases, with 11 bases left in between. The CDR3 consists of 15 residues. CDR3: CASSYSYRSDNEQFF. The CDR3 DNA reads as TGTGCCAGCAGTTACTCGTACCGGTCTGACAATGAGCAGTTCTTC.

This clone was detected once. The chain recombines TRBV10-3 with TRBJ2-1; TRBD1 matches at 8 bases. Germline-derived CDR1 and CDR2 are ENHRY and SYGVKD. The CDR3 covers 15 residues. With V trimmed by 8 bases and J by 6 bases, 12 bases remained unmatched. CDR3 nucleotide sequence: TGTGCCATCGGCTTTGGCACAGGGGGATCCAATGAGCAGTTCTTC. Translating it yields CAIGFGTGGSNEQFF.

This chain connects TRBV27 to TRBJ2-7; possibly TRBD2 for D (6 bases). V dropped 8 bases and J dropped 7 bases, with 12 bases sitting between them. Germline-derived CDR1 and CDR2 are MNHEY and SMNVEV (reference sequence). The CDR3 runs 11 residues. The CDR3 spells CASGAGREQYF. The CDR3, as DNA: TGTGCCAGCGGGGCAGGGAGGGAGCAGTACTTC.

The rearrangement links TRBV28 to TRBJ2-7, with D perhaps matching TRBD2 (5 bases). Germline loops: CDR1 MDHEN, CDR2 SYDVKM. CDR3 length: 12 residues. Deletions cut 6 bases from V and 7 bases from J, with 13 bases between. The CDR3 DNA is TGTGCCAGCAGCTTTCTGACGGGGGAGCAGTACTTC. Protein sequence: CASSFLTGEQYF. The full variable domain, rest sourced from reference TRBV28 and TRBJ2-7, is DVKVTQSSRYLVKRTGEKVFLECVQDMDHENMFWYRQDPGLGLRLIYFSYDVKMKEKGDIPEGYSVSREKKERFSLILESASTNQTSMYLCASSFLTGEQYFGPGTRLTVT.

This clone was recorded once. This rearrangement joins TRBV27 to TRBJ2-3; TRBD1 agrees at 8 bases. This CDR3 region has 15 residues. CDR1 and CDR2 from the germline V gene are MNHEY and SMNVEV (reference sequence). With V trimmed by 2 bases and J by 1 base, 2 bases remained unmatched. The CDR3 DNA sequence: TGTGCCAGCAGTTTACTACAGGGGGGCACAGATACGCAGTATTTT. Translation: CASSLLQGGTDTQYF.

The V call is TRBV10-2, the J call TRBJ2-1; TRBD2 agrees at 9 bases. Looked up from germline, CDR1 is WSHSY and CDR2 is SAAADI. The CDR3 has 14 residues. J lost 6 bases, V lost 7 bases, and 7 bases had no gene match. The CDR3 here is CASKLAGVGNEQFF. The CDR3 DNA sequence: TGCGCCAGCAAATTAGCGGGAGTGGGCAATGAGCAGTTCTTC.

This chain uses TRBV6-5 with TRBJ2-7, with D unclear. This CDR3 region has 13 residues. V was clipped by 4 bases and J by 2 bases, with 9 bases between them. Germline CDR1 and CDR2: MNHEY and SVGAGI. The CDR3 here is CASSSGPTYEQYF. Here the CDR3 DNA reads TGTGCCAGCAGTTCTGGGCCTACCTACGAGCAGTACTTC.

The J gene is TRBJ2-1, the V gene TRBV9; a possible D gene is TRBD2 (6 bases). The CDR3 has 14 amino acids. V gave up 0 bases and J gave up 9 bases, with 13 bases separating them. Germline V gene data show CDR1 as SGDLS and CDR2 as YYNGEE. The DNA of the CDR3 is TGTGCCAGCAGCGTAGCTGGAGGAGGGATTGAGCAGTTCTTC. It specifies CASSVAGGGIEQFF.

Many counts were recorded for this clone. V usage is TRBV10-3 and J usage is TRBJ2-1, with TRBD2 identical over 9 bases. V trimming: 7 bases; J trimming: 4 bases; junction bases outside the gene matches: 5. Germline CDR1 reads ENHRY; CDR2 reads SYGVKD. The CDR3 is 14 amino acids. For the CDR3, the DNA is TGTGCCATCAATAGCGGGGGAAGGTACAATGAGCAGTTCTTC. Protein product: CAINSGGRYNEQFF.

The CDR3 spells CASSPDTKYEQYF. CDR3 sequence (DNA): TGTGCCAGCAGTCCGGACACTAAATACGAGCAGTACTTC. The chain carries TRBV2 and TRBJ2-7; a possible D gene is TRBD1 (5 bases). The CDR3 runs 13 residues. V was cut by 5 bases and J by 4 bases, with 12 bases left in between. CDR1 SNHLY and CDR2 FYNNEI come from the germline V gene.

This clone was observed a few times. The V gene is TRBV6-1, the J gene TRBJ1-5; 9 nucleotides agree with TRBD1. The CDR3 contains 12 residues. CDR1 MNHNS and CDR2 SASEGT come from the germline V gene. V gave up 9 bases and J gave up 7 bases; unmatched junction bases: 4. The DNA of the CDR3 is TGTGCCAGGGGGGGACAGGGCCAGCCCCAGCATTTT. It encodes CARGGQGQPQHF.

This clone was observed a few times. CDR3 loop: CASSSPDTLYGYTF. Here the CDR3 DNA reads TGTGCCAGCAGTAGCCCAGACACACTCTATGGCTACACCTTC. The rearrangement joins TRBV28 to TRBJ1-2, with unresolved D. Germline CDR1 is MDHEN and CDR2 is SYDVKM. CDR3 length: 14 amino acids. V was shortened by 5 bases and J by 4 bases, with 14 bases between the two germline ends.

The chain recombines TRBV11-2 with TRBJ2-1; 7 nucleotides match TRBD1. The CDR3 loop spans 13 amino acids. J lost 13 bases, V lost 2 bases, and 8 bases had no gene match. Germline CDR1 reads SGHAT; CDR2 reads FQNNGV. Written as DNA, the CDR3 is TGTGCCAGCAGCTTAAAAGACAGGGTCCTTCAGTTCTTC. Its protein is CASSLKDRVLQFF.

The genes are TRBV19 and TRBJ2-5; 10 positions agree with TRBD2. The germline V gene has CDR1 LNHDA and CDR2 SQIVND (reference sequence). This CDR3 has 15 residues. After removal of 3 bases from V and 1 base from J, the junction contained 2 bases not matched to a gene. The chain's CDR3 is CASSISGGAQETQYF. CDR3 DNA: TGTGCCAGTAGTATCAGCGGGGGGGCCCAAGAGACCCAGTACTTC.

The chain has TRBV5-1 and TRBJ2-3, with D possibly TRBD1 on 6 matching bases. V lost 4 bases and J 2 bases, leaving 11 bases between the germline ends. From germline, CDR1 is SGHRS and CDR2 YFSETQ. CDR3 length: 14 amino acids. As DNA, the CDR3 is TGCGCCAGCAGCAGACAGGAGGACACAGATACGCAGTATTTT. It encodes CASSRQEDTDTQYF.

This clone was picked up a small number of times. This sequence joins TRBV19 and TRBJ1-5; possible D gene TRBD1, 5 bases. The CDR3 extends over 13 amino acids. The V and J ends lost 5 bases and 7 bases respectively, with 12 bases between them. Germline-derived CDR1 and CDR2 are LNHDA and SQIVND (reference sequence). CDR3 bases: TGTGCCAGTAGTCTAAAGGACAACCAGCCCCAGCATTTT. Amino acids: CASSLKDNQPQHF.

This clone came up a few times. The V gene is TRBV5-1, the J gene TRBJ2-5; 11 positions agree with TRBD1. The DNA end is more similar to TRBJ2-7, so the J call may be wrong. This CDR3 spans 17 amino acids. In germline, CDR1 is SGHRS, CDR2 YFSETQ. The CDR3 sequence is CASSSYPPGQGAYEQYF. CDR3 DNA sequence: TGCGCCAGCAGCTCTTACCCCCCGGGACAGGGGGCCTACGAGCAGTACTTC.

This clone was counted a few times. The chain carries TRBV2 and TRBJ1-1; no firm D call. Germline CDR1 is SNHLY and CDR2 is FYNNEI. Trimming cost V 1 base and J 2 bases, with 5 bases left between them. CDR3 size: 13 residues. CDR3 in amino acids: CASSEDSNTEAFF. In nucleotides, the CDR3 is TGTGCCAGCAGTGAAGACAGCAACACTGAAGCTTTCTTT.

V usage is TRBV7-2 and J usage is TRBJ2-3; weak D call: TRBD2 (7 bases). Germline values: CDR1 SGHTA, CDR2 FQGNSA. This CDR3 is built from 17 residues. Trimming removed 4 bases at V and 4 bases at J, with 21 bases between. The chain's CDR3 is CASSSGWGGLWADTQYF. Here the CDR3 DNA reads TGTGCCAGCAGCTCCGGGTGGGGGGGCTTATGGGCAGATACGCAGTATTTT.

The CDR3 spells CASSSQGIGNQPQHF. The CDR3 nucleotides read TGTGCCAGCAGCTCACAGGGAATAGGCAATCAGCCCCAGCATTTT. V and J are TRBV28 and TRBJ1-5, with D maybe TRBD1 (6 bases). The CDR3 consists of 15 residues. Germline V CDR1 and CDR2: MDHEN, SYDVKM. The V end lost 6 bases, the J end lost 2 bases, and 14 bases lay between the germline ends.

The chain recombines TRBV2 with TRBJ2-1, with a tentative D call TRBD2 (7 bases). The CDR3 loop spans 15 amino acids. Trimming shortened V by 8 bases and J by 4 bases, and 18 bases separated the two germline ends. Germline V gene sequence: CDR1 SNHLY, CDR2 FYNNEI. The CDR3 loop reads CASEPWGRGYNEQFF. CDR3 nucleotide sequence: TGTGCCAGCGAACCCTGGGGGAGGGGGTACAATGAGCAGTTCTTC.

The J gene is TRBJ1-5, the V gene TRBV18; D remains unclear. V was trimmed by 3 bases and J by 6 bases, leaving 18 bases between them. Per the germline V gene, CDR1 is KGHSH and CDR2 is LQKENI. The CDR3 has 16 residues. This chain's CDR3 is CASSPPGSLLGQPQHF. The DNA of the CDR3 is TGTGCCAGCTCACCGCCAGGTTCGTTATTAGGTCAGCCCCAGCATTTT.

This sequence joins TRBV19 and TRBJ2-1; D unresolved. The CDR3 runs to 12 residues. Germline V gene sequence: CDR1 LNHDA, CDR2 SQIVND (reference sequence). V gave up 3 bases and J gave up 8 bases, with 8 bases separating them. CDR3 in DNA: TGTGCCAGTAGTATGTTGGGCGATGAGCAGTTCTTC. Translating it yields CASSMLGDEQFF.

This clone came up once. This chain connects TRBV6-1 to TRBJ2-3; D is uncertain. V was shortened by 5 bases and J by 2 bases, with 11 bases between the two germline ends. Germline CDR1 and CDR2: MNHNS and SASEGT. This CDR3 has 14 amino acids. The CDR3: CASSPYYDTDTQYF. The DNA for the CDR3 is TGTGCCAGCAGTCCGTACTATGACACAGATACGCAGTATTTT.